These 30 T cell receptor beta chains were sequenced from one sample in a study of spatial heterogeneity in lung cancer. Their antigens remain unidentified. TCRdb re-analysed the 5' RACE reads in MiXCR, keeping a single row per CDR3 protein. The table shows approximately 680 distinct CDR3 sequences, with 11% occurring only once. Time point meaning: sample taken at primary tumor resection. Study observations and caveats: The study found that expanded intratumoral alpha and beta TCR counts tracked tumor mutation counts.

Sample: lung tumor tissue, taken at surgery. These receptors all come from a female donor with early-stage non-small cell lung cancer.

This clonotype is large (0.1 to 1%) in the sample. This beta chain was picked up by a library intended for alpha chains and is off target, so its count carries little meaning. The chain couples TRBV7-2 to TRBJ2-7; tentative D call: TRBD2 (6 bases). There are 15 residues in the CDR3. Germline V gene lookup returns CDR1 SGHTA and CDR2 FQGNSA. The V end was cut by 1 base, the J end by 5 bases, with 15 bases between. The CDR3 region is CASSLVGGGPDEQYF. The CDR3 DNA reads TGTGCCAGCAGCTTAGTGGGAGGAGGTCCGGACGAGCAGTACTTC.

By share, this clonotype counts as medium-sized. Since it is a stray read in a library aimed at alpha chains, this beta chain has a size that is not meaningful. The CDR3, as DNA: TGTGCCAGCACCCCGGGGAACTCTGGAAACACCATATATTTT. It yields the protein CASTPGNSGNTIYF. The chain has TRBV6-6 and TRBJ1-3; D uncertain. CDR1 is MNHNY and CDR2 is SVGAGI in the germline V gene (reference sequence). The CDR3 has 14 amino acids. Deletions cut 7 bases from V and 0 bases from J, with 10 bases between.

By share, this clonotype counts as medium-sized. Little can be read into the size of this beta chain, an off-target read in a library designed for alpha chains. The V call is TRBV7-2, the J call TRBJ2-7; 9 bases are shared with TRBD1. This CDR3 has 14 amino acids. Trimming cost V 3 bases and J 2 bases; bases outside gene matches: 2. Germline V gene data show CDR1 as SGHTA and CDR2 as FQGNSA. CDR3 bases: TGTGCCAGCAGCTTGGACAGGGGCCCCTACGAGCAGTACTTC. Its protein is CASSLDRGPYEQYF.

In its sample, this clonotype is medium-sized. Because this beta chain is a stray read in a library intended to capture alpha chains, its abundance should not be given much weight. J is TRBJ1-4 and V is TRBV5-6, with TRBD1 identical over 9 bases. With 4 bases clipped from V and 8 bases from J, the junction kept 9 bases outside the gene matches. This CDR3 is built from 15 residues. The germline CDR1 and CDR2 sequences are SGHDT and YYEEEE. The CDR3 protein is CASSARTGVGEKLFF. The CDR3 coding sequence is TGTGCCAGCAGCGCAAGGACAGGGGTAGGGGAAAAACTGTTTTTT.

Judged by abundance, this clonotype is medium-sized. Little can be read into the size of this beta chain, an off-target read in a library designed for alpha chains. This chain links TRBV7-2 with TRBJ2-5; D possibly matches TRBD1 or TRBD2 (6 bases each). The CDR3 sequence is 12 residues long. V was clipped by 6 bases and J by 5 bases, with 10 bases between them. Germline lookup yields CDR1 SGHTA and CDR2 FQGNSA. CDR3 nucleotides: TGTGCCAGCAGAACAGGGAGGGAGACCCAGTACTTC. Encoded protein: CASRTGRETQYF.

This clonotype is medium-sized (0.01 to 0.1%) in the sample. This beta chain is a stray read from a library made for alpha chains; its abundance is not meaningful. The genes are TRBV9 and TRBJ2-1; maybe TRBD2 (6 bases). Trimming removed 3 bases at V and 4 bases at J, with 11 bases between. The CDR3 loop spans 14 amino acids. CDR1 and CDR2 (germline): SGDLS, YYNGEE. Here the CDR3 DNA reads TGTGCCAGCAGCGACGGGACTTCTTACAATGAGCAGTTCTTC. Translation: CASSDGTSYNEQFF.

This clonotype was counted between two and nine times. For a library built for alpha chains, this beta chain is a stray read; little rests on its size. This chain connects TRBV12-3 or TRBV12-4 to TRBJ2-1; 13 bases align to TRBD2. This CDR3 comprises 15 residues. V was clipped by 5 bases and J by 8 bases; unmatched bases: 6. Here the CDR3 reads CASSALAGGPDEQFF. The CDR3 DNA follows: TGTGCCAGCAGTGCACTAGCGGGGGGGCCGGATGAGCAGTTCTTC.

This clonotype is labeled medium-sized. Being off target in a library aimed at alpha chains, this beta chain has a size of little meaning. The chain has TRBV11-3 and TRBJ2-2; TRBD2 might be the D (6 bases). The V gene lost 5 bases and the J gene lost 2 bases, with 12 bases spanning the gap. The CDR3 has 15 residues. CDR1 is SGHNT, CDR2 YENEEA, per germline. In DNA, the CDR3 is TGTGCCAGCAGCAGGGACTCTACAAACACCGGGGAGCTGTTTTTT. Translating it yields CASSRDSTNTGELFF.

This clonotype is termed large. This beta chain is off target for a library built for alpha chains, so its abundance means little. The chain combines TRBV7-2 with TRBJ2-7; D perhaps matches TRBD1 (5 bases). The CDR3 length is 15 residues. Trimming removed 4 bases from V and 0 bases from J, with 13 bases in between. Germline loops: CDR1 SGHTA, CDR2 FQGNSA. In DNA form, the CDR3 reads TGTGCCAGCAGCTACCGACAGAGAAGCTCCTACGAGCAGTACTTC. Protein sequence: CASSYRQRSSYEQYF.

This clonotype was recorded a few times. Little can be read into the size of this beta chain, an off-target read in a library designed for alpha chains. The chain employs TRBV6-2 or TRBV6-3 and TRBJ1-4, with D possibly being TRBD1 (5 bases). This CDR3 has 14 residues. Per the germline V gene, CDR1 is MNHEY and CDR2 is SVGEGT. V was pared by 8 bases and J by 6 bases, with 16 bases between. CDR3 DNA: TGTGCCAGCGGCCGACAGAGCTTCGATGAAAAACTGTTTTTT. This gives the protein CASGRQSFDEKLFF.

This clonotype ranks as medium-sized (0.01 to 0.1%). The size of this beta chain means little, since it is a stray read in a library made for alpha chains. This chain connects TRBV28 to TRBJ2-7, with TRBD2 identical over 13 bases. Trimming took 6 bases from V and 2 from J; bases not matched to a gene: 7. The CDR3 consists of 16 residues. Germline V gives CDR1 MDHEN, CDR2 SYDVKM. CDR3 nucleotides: TGTGCCAGCAGCCCTCGGACTAGCGGGAGAGCCTACGAGCAGTACTTC. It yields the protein CASSPRTSGRAYEQYF.

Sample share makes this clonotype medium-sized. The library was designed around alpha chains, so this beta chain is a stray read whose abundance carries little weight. The CDR3 DNA sequence: TGCAGTGCCATACCGGGACAGGGAGGCGAGACCCAGTACTTC. It specifies CSAIPGQGGETQYF. The chain combines TRBV20-1 with TRBJ2-5; 9 bases are a match to TRBD1. From germline, CDR1 is DFQATT and CDR2 SNEGSKA (reference sequence). With V trimmed by 6 bases and J by 5 bases, 10 bases remained unmatched. CDR3 length: 14 amino acids.

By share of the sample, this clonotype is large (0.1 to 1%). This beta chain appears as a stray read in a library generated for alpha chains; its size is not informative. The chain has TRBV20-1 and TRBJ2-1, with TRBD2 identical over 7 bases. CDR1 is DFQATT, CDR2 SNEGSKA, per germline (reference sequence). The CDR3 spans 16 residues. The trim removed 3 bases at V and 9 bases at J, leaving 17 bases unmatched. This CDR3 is CSARDLRGSVPFEQFF. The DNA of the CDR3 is TGCAGTGCTAGGGACCTTCGCGGGAGCGTCCCCTTTGAGCAGTTCTTC.

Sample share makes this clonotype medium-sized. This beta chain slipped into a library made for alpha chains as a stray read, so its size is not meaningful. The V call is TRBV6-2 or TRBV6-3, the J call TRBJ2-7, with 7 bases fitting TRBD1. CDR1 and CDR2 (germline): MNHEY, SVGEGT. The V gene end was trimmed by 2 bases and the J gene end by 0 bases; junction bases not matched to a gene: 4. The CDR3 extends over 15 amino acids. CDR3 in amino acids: CASSYLTGSSYEQYF. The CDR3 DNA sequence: TGTGCCAGCAGTTACCTGACAGGGAGCTCCTACGAGCAGTACTTC.

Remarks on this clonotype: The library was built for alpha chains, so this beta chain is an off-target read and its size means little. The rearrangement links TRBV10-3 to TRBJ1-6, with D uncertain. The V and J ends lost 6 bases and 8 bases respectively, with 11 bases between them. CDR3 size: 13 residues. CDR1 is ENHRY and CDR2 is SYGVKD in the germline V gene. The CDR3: CAIRNSNDSPLHF. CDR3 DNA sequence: TGTGCCATCAGGAATTCGAACGATTCACCCCTCCACTTT.

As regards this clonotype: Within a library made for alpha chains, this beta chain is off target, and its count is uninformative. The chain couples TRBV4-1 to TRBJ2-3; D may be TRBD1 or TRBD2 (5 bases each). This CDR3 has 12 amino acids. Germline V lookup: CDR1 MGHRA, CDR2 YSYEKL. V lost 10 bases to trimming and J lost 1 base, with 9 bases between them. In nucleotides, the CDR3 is TGCGCCACCCGGGGCCGCACAGATACGCAGTATTTT. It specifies CATRGRTDTQYF.

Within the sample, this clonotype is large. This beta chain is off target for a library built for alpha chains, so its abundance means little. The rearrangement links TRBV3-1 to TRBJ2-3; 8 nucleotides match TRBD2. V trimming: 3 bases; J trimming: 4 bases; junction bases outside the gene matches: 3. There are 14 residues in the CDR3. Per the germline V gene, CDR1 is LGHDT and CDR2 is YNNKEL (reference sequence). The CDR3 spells CASSQHGRADTQYF. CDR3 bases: TGTGCCAGCAGCCAGCACGGGAGGGCAGATACGCAGTATTTT.

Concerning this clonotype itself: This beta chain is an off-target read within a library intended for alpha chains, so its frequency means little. CDR3 coding DNA: TGTGCCAGCAGCCTCGGGACTAGCGGGAGAGGTGAGCAGTTCTTC. Its translation: CASSLGTSGRGEQFF. The chain joins TRBV3-1 to TRBJ2-1; 14 bases are a match to TRBD2. With V trimmed by 4 bases and J by 9 bases, 5 bases remained unmatched. The germline CDR1 and CDR2 sequences are LGHDT and YNNKEL (reference sequence). The CDR3 covers 15 residues.

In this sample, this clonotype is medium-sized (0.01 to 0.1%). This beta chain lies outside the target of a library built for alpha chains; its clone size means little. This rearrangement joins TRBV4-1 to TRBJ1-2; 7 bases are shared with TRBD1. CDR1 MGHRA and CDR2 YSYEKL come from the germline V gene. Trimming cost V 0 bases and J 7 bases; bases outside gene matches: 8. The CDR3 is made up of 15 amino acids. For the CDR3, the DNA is TGCGCCAGCAGCCAAGACCCCCAGGGGGATGGTGGCTACACCTTC. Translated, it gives CASSQDPQGDGGYTF.

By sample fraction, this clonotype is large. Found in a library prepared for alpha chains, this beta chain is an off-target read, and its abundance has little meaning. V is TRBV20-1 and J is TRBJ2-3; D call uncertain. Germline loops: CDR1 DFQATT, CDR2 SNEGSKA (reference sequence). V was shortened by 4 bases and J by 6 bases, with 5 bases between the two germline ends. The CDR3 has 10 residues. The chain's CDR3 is CSATWDTQYF. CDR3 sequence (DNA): TGCAGTGCTACCTGGGATACGCAGTATTTT.

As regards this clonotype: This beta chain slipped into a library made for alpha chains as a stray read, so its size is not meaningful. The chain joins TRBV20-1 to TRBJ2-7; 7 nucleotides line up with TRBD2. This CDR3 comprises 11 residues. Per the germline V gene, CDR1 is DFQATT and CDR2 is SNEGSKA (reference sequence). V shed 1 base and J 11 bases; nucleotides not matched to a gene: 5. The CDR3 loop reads CSARVGGRKYF. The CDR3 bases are TGCAGTGCTAGAGTGGGAGGGAGGAAGTACTTC.

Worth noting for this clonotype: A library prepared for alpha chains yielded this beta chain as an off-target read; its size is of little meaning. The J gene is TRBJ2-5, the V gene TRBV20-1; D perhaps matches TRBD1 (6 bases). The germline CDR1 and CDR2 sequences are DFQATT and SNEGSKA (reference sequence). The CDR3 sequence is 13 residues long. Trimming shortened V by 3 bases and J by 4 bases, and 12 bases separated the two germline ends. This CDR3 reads CSASPQGTETQYF. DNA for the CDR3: TGCAGTGCTAGCCCCCAGGGGACAGAGACCCAGTACTTC.

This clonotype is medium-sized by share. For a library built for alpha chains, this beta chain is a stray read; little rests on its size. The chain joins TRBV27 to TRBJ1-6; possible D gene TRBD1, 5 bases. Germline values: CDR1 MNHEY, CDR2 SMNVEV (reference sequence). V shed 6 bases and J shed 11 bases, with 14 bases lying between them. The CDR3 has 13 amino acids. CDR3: CASRRQGDPPLHF. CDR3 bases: TGTGCCAGCAGACGTCAGGGCGATCCACCCCTCCACTTT.

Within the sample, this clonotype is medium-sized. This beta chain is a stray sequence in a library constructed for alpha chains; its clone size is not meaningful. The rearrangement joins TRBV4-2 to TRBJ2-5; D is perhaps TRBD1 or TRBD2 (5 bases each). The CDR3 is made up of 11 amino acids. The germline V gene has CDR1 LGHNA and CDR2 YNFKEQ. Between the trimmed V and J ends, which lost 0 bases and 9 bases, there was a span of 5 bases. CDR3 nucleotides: TGTGCCAGCAGCCAAGAGGGGGCCCAGTACTTC. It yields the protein CASSQEGAQYF.

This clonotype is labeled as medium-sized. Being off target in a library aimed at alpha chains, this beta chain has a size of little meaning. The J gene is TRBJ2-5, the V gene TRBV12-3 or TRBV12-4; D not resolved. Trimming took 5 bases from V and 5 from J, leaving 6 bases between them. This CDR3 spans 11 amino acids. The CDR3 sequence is CASSQVETQYF. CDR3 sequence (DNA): TGTGCCAGCAGTCAGGTGGAGACCCAGTACTTC.

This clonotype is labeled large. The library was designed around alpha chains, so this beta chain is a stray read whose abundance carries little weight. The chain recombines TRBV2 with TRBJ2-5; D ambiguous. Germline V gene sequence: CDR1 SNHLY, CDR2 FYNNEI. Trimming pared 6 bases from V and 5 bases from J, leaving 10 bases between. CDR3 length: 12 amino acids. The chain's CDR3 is CASSAAPETQYF. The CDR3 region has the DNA TGTGCCAGCAGCGCGGCACCGGAGACCCAGTACTTC.

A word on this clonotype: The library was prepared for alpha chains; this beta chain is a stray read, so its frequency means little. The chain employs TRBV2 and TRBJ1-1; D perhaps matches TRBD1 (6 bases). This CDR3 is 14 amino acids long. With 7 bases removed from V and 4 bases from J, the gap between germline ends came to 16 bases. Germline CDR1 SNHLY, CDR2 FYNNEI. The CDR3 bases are TGTGCCAGCAAACAGGGACGGGAACGCACTGAAGCTTTCTTT. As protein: CASKQGRERTEAFF. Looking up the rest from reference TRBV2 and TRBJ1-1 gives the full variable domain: EPEVTQTPSHQVTQMGQEVILRCVPISNHLYFYWYRQILGQKVEFLVSFYNNEISEKSEIFDDQFSVERPDGSNFTLKIRSTKLEDSAMYFCASKQGRERTEAFFGQGTRLTVV.

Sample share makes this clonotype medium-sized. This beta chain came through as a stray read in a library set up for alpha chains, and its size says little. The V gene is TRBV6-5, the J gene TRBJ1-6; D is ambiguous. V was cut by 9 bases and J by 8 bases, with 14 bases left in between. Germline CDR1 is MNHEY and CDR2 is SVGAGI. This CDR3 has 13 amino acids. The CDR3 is CASRLRLDSPLHF. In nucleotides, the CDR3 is TGTGCCAGTCGTCTCCGGTTGGATTCACCCCTCCACTTT.

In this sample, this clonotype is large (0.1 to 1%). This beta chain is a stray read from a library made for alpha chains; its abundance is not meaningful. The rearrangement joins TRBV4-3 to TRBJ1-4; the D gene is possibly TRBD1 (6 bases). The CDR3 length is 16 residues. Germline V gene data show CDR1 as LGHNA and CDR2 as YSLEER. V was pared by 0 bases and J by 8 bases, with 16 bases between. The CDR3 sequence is CASSQDVRGAGEKLFF. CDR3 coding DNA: TGCGCCAGCAGCCAAGACGTCAGGGGCGCGGGGGAAAAACTGTTTTTT.

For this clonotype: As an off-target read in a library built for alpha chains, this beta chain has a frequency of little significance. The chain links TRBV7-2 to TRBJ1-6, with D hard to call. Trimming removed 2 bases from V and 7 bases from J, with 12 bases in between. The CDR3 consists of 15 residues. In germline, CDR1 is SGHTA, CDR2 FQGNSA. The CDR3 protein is CASSLPGSRNSPLHF. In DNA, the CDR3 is TGTGCCAGCAGCTTACCGGGCTCTAGAAATTCACCCCTCCACTTT.